This T cell receptor beta chain comes out of a study of Ad26.COV2.S vaccination and SARS-CoV-2 variants (dated by TCRdb to the early 2020s). For the study in its entirety: Donors in the vaccine arm were drawn from COV1001, a multicentre, randomized, double-blind, placebo-controlled phase I-IIa trial testing Ad26.COV2.S in healthy adults. Trial participants were randomized into five groups of five: low-dose or high-dose Ad26.COV2.S given once or twice, or placebo on both occasions. Blinding of investigators to trial group allocation was maintained during experiments and outcome assessment. Ad26.COV2.S was administered intramuscularly at 5 x 10^10 or 1 x 10^11 viral particles, either as a single shot or as two shots given 56 days apart. The specificity and breadth of SARS-CoV-2-reactive T cell receptors after Ad26.COV2.S vaccination were assessed by TCRbeta repertoire sequencing. A total of 32 samples were included in the TCR-sequenced set, comprising roughly 20 Ad26.COV2.S vaccine recipients, 5 placebo recipients and 8 SARS-CoV-2 convalescent individuals. What the work shows at the level of the full study, not this receptor alone: It was noted by the authors that total T cell responses may have been underestimated by the TCR breadth and depth analyses. Comparing responses between vaccine doses or regimens was not something the study was powered to do. Vaccine and placebo recipients had comparable non-spike TCR breadth, which fits with the vaccine containing only spike. Compared with placebo recipients, Ad26.COV2.S recipients showed higher spike-specific TCR breadth (P = 0.0014). After vaccination, substantial breadth of spike-specific CD8+ and CD4+ T cell responses was reported.

In the case of this clone: Its binding antigen is unknown. Base qualities are not recorded, but no much larger clone differs from it by a single base.

In the paper's terms, the treatment or condition label means: some 20 received Ad26.COV2.S at low or high dose, single or two shots; several received placebo; per-sample allocation not given. Repertoires of vaccine and placebo recipients were sequenced from samples taken on day 63 after the first injection. Between 29 July and 7 August 2020, Cohort 1b enrolled 25 adults aged 18-55 years at one site in Boston, USA. Ad26.COV2.S was a replication-incompetent adenovirus type 26 vector that expressed a prefusion-stabilized SARS-CoV-2 spike protein derived from the original Wuhan strain. TCRbeta CDR3 regions were sequenced with the immunoSEQ Assay. After extraction, genomic DNA underwent amplification by bias-controlled multiplex PCR, followed by high-throughput sequencing. The authors processed their data as follows. Collapsing and filtering of sequences were performed to quantify the absolute abundance of each unique TCRbeta CDR3 region. T cell fraction was estimated by normalization of TCRbeta template counts to usable DNA, with usable DNA being measured through amplification of reference genes present in all nucleated cells. Repertoire TCRs were annotated as SARS-CoV-2-specific when V gene, CDR3 amino acid sequence and J gene were exactly matched to a known reactive TCR set. The reference SARS-CoV-2 TCR set was obtained from MIRA and was filtered for enrichment in COVID-19-positive ImmuneCODE repertoires, whereby public or cross-reactive TCRs were removed. Using the MIRA antigens, annotated TCRs were further analysed by specific ORF or by position within an ORF. Breadth was defined as the number of annotated unique rearrangements divided by the total number of unique productive rearrangements, and depth was defined as the summed frequency of the annotated unique rearrangements. TCR breadth was compared between groups using two-sided Wilcoxon rank-sum tests. TCRdb carries this immuneACCESS record with in-frame sequences only. Its versions omit some clonotypes, under half of them owing to an unresolved V gene in the studies checked, with the rest unexplained. The D gene and trimming were derived from the DNA, and the V and J assignments and clone size from that table. Recorded for this sample are about 420,000 clones; roughly 90% of them occurred a single time. The top ten clonotypes cover 3.6% of the sample.

V is pared back by 5 bases and J by 5 bases, with 12 bases lying between the germline termini. As encoded in the germline V gene, CDR1 is SGHVS while CDR2 is FNYEAQ. Measured from the cysteine to the phenylalanine, the CDR3 is 13 residues long. Of the read, only the CDR3 DNA is kept; its 39 bases are in frame from base 1. The receptor chain draws on TRBV7-6 and TRBJ1-1; no D gene is confidently identified. The sequence was collected from a person aged 18-60 years who received the Ad26.COV2.S COVID-19 vaccine or a placebo. The sequencing used peripheral blood, collected in a trial of Ad26.COV2.S vaccine versus placebo. The DNA is as follows: TGTGCCAGCAGCCCCGGAGCGTGGACTGAAGCTTTCTTT. Translated, it reads CASSPGAWTEAFF.